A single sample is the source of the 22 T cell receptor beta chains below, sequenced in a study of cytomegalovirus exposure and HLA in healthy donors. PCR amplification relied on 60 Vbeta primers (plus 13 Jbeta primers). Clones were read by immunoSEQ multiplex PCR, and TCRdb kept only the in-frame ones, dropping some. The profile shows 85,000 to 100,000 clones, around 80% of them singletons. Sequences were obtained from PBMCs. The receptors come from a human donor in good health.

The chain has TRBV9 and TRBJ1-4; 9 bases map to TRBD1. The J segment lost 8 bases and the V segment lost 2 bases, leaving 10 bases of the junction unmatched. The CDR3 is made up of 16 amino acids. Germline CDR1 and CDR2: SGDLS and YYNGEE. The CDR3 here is CASSVGDREVGEKLFF. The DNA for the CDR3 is TGTGCCAGCAGCGTTGGGGACAGGGAAGTAGGGGAAAAACTGTTTTTT.

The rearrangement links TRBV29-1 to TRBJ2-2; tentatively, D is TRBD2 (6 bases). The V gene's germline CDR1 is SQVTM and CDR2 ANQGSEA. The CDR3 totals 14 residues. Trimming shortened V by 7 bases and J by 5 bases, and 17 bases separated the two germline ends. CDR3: CSAEAGTGTGELFF. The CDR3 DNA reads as TGCAGCGCTGAGGCGGGAACGGGGACCGGGGAGCTGTTTTTT.

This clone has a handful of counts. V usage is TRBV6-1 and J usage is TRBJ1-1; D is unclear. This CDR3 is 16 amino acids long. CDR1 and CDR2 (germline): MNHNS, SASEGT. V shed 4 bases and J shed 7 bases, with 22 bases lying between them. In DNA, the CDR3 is TGTGCCAGCAGTGGGCGGATTGCGACGAAGAGACTTGAAGCTTTCTTT. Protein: CASSGRIATKRLEAFF.

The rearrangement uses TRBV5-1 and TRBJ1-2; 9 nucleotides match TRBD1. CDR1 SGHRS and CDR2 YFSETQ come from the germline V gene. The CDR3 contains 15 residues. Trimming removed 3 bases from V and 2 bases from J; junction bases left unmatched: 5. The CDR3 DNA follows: TGCGCCAGCAGCTCCGACAGGGGGTTCAACTATGGCTACACCTTC. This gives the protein CASSSDRGFNYGYTF.

This CDR3 reads CSVGTRVYNEQFF. CDR3 sequence (DNA): TGCAGCGTAGGGACTAGGGTGTACAATGAGCAGTTCTTC. V usage is TRBV29-1 and J usage is TRBJ2-1; 8 bases map to TRBD2. This CDR3 is built from 13 residues. Germline assignment: CDR1 SQVTM and CDR2 ANQGSEA. The V and J ends lost 6 bases and 4 bases, in that order; junction bases with no gene match: 5.

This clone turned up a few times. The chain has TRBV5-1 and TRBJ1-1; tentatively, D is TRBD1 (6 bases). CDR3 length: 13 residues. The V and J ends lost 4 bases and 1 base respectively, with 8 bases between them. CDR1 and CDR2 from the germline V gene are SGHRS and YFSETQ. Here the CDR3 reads CASSQTGNTEAFF. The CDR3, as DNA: TGCGCCAGCAGCCAGACAGGGAACACTGAAGCTTTCTTT. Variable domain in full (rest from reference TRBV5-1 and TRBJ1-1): KAGVTQTPRYLIKTRGQQVTLSCSPISGHRSVSWYQQTPGQGLQFLFEYFSETQRNKGNFPGRFSGRQFSNSRSEMNVSTLELGDSALYLCASSQTGNTEAFFGQGTRLTVV.

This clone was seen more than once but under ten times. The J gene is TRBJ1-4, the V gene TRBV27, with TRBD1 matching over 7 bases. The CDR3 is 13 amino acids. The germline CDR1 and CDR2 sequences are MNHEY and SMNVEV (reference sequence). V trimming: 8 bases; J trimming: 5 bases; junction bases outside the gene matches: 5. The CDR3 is CASRDRQNEKLFF. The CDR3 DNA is TGTGCCAGCCGGGACAGACAAAATGAAAAACTGTTTTTT. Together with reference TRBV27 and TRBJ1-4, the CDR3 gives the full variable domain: EAQVTQNPRYLITVTGKKLTVTCSQNMNHEYMSWYRQDPGLGLRQIYYSMNVEVTDKGDVPEGYKVSRKEKRNFPLILESPSPNQTSLYFCASRDRQNEKLFFGSGTQLSVL.

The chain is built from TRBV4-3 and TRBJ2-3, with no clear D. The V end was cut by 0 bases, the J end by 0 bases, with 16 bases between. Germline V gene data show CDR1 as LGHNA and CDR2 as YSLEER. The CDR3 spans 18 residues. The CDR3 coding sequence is TGCGCCAGCAGCCAAGATTTTAGAACTTCCCCTAGCACAGATACGCAGTATTTT. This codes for CASSQDFRTSPSTDTQYF.

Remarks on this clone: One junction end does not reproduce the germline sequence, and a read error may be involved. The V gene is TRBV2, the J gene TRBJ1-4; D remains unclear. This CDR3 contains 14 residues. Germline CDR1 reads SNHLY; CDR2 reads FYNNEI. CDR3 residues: CASKVVRSNEKLFF. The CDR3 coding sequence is TGTGCCAGCAAAGTAGTCAGGTCTAACGAAAAACTGTTTTTT.

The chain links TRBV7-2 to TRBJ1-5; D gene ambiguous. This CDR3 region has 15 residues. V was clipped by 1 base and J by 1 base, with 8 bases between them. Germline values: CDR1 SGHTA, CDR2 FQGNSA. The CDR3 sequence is CASSLGAVSNQPQHF. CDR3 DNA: TGTGCCAGCAGCTTAGGCGCGGTGAGCAATCAGCCCCAGCATTTT.

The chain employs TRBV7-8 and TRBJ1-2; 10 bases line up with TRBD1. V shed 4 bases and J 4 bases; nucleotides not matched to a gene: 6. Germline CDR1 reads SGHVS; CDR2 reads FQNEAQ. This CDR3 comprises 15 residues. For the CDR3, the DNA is TGTGCCAGCAGCTCCAGACAGGGGGCCAGCTATGGCTACACCTTC. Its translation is CASSSRQGASYGYTF. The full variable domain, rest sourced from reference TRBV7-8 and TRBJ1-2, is GAGVSQSPRYKVAKRGQDVALRCDPISGHVSLFWYQQALGQGPEFLTYFQNEAQLDKSGLPSDRFFAERPEGSVSTLKIQRTQQEDSAVYLCASSSRQGASYGYTFGSGTRLTVV.

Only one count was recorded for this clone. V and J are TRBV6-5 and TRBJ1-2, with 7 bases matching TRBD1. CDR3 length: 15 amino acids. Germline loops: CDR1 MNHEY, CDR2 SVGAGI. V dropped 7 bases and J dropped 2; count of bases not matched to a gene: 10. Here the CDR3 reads CASTQTTGANYGYTF. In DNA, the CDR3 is TGTGCCAGCACCCAAACAACAGGGGCCAACTATGGCTACACCTTC.

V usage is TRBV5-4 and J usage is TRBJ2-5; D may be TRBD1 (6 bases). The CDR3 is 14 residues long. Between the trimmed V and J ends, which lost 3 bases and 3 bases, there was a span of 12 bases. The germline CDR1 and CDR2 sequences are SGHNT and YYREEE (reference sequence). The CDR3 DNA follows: TGTGCCAGCAGCTCCCGGGACAAGGAAGAGACCCAGTACTTC. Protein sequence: CASSSRDKEETQYF.

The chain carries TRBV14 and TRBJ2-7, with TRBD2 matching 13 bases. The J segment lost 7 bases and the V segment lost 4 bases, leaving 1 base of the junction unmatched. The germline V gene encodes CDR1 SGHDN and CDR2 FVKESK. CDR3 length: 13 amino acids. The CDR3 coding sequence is TGTGCCAGCAGCCGGACTAGCGGGAGAGAGCAGTACTTC. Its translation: CASSRTSGREQYF.

DNA of the CDR3: TGTGCCAGCAGCCTCCTAGCGGGGCAGGGGTACACTGAAGCTTTCTTT. This encodes CASSLLAGQGYTEAFF. The gene calls are TRBV11-2 and TRBJ1-1, with D perhaps matching TRBD1 (6 bases). Germline V CDR1 and CDR2: SGHAT, FQNNGV. V shed 5 bases and J shed 3 bases, with 19 bases lying between them. This CDR3 is built from 16 residues. The entire variable domain, with the rest obtained from reference TRBV11-2 and TRBJ1-1, is as follows: EAGVAQSPRYKIIEKRQSVAFWCNPISGHATLYWYQQILGQGPKLLIQFQNNGVVDDSQLPKDRFSAERLKGVDSTLKIQPAKLEDSAVYLCASSLLAGQGYTEAFFGQGTRLTVV.

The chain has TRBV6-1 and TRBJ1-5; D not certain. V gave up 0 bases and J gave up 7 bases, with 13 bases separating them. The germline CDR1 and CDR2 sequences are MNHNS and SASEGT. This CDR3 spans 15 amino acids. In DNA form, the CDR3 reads TGTGCCAGCAGTGAAGCGCCCGCCGGCGGGCAGCCCCAGCATTTT. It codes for CASSEAPAGGQPQHF.

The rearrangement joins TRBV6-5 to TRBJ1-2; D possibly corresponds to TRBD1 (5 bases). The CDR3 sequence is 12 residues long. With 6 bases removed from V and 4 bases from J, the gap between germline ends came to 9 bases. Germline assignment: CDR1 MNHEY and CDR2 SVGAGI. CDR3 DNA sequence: TGTGCCAGCAGATCAGGGCCCTATGGCTACACCTTC. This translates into CASRSGPYGYTF.

This CDR3 reads CASSASGHNTGELFF. CDR3 DNA: TGTGCCAGCAGTGCCTCGGGACATAACACCGGGGAGCTGTTTTTT. The chain has TRBV6-1 and TRBJ2-2, with a weak D call TRBD1 (6 bases). The V gene lost 4 bases and the J gene lost 2 bases, with 11 bases spanning the gap. Germline V lookup: CDR1 MNHNS, CDR2 SASEGT. The CDR3 has 15 amino acids.

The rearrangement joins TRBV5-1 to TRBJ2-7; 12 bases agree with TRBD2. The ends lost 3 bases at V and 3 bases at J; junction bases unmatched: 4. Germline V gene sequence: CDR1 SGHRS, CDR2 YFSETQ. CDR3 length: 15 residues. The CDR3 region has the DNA TGCGCCAGCAGCTCCCAGGGACTAGCGGGCTACGAGCAGTACTTC. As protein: CASSSQGLAGYEQYF.

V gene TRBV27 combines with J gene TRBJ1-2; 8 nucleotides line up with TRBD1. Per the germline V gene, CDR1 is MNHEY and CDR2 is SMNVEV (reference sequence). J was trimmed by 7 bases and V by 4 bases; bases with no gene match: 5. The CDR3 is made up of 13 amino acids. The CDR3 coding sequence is TGTGCCAGCAGTTCTCGCAGGGGGCGTGGCTACACCTTC. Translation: CASSSRRGRGYTF.

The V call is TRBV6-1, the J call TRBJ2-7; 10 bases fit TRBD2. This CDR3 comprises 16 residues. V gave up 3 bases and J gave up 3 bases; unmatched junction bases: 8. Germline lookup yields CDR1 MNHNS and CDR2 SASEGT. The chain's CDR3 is CASSEISGGTYYEQYF. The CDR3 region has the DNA TGTGCCAGCAGTGAGATTAGCGGGGGGACGTACTACGAGCAGTACTTC.

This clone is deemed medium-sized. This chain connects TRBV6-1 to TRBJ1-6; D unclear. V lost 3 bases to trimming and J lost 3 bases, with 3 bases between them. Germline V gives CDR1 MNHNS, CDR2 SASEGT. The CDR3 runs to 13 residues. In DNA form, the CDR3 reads TGTGCCAGCAGTGACAGCTATAATTCACCCCTCCACTTT. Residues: CASSDSYNSPLHF.